This TCR beta chain was recovered during a study of PD-1 blockade in classical Hodgkin lymphoma. Points from the study as a whole: Nivolumab initiated under 1 year post-ASCT led to patient exclusion. Complete responders entered with baseline diversity on par with newly diagnosed patients, the results showed. A significant rise in TCR diversity by C4D1 was seen for CD4+ but not CD8+ cells.

This CDR3 is 13 amino acids long. CDR1 is SGHAT and CDR2 is FQDESV in the germline V gene (reference sequence). The germline V and J ends were trimmed by 3 bases and 4 bases, with 10 bases remaining between them. Using immunoSEQ multiplex PCR, the repertoire was profiled, and TCRdb retains in-frame clones only, with some absent. The table records 80,000 to 95,000 clones, over 80% of them present only once. Time point reported: cycle 4 day 1 (C4D1), after more than five weeks of nivolumab. Exposure to brentuximab vedotin varied, and each patient had relapsed following autologous stem cell transplantation. Best response was recorded as complete response, partial response or progressive disease. On this clone: Its cognate antigen is unknown.

The chain joins TRBV11-1 to TRBJ2-7; TRBD2 is a possible D gene (5 bases). The specimen was peripheral blood mononuclear cells (PBMCs), collected before the fourth cycle of nivolumab. The TCR originated in a human donor with classical Hodgkin lymphoma. The CDR3 DNA reads TGTGCCAGCAGCTTCCACGGGGTGTACGAGCAGTACTTC. This translates into CASSFHGVYEQYF.